The present T cell receptor (beta chain) was sequenced within a study of long-term antiretroviral therapy in people with HIV. Whole-study results and caveats: Older ART regimens may have been in use when blood was drawn between about 2004 and 2018.

This clone was seen more than once but under ten times. As yet, its antigen is unknown. At the survey level, the v3.0 immunoSEQ assay was run. Method: immunoSEQ multiplex PCR; TCRdb's copy keeps in-frame clones and lacks some. This sample has approximately 39,000 clones, with roughly 80% found just once. V was shortened by 0 bases and J by 4 bases, with 7 bases between the two germline ends. The CDR3 covers 14 residues. CDR1 and CDR2 from the germline V gene are SGHDN and FVKESK. The chain has TRBV14 and TRBJ1-3; D is undetermined. The starting material was unsorted PBMCs, obtained 1.5 years after starting antiretroviral therapy. The TCR comes from a young man with HIV. CDR3 nucleotide sequence: TGTGCCAGCAGCCAAGATCTGCGCGGAAACACCATATATTTT. This translates into CASSQDLRGNTIYF.